A selection of T cell receptor beta chains follows, all from one sample in a study of T-cell memory formation after mild COVID-19. TCRdb re-called the 5' RACE reads with MiXCR, one entry per CDR3 protein. In the table there are some 180,000 distinct CDR3 sequences, approximately 17% of which are singletons. The source material was PBMCs or a T cell subset sorted from them (not recorded which). Source of these receptors: a young man who had mild COVID-19 (a few samples of this study predate the infection). Cell type and time point are not known. CDR3s leave out the opening cysteine and the closing phenylalanine or tryptophan. A D gene is named only where the DNA matches it firmly.

TRBD1 TRBV9 ASGTGGPADYGYT
TRBD1 TRBV7-2 ASSAGQGLGNTIY
NA TRBV12-3/TRBV12-4 ASSPPRYQETQY
NA TRBV5-1 ASSLGIGSEAF
NA TRBV10-3 AISSFTDTQY
NA TRBV7-9 ASSLATGEKLF
NA TRBV4-1 ATRSQGSNYGYT
TRBD1 TRBV12-3/TRBV12-4 ASSRTGDFNQPQH
NA TRBV6-5 ASSYSGGLRTEAF
NA TRBV12-3/TRBV12-4 ASSPSRIDEQY
NA TRBV18 ASSPLGRKAF
NA TRBV7-2 ASSPYSYNEQF
TRBD2 TRBV7-3 ASSSSAGGTGELF
NA TRBV5-6 ASSNPGRGMAQY
TRBD2 TRBV20-1 SAREFGGAVDTQY
NA TRBV7-3 ASSLTLGRGSPLH
TRBD2 TRBV6-2/TRBV6-3 ASRASGGAHVGEQF
NA TRBV6-2/TRBV6-3 ASSYYSGANVLT
NA TRBV7-3 ARVREEGVLNTEAF
NA TRBV4-2 ASSQRGAGAKNIQY
NA TRBV12-5 ASGPDYSGGEQF
TRBD2 TRBV5-1 ASSLAWGGNNEQF
NA TRBV7-9 ASSSSGKGPETQY
NA TRBV7-2 ASSRTATNEKLF
TRBD1 TRBV6-2/TRBV6-3 ASSYSGTENIQY
NA TRBV3-1 ASSQDLREQY
NA TRBV5-5 ASSPGTGRQETQY
NA TRBV14 ASSHYRGDEQF
NA TRBV24-1 ATSDTGVETQY
NA TRBV19 ASRNQETEAF
TRBD1 TRBV4-1 ASSQDAGTGDYEQY
NA TRBV12-3/TRBV12-4 ASSETAYQPQH
NA TRBV5-1 ASSRGTSDYGYT
NA TRBV6-6 ASIRAGGTDTQY
NA TRBV7-2 ASSLAGGPRYNEQF
NA TRBV27 ASSVKGGSYPQH
NA TRBV6-2/TRBV6-3 ATEWEGTDTQY
NA TRBV6-5 ASSYGGLSYNEQF
NA TRBV10-2 ASSARLVDYGYT
NA TRBV19 ASSIERGRDTGELF
TRBD1 TRBV6-5 ASSWDRQGNSPLH
NA TRBV24-1 ATSDPRRGAGELF
TRBD2 TRBV11-2 ASSLASSGRDYYNEQF
NA TRBV3-1 ASSPREETQY
NA TRBV12-3/TRBV12-4 ASSSELVLGYT
NA TRBV6-5 ASRDSGSYEQY
TRBD1 TRBV18 ASYPRGLQEKLF
TRBD1 TRBV4-3 ASSLGQGVQSPLH
TRBD2 TRBV7-2 ASSPGGLAGALGRV
TRBD2 TRBV5-4 ASSNAGGYSYEQY
NA TRBV29-1 SVVRQGSGNTIY
NA TRBV7-9 ASSFDNTEAF
TRBD1 TRBV6-2/TRBV6-3 ASSPHRDRGFNEQF
NA TRBV5-1 ASSVHRDYEQY
NA TRBV20-1 SAHSAFETQY
TRBD1 TRBV29-1 SAGTATSTDTQY
NA TRBV19 ASSIEVYNEQF
NA TRBV20-1 SARGSRRSEQF